The 24 T cell receptor beta chains presented below share a single source sample, sequenced in a study of blood T cell repertoires in COVID-19. Assay used: immunoSEQ multiplex PCR; TCRdb lists only in-frame clones, some missing. Of around 110,000 clones listed, about 83% were seen once; the top ten hold roughly 4%. The source material was PBMCs or T cells enriched from blood (not recorded which). The receptors derive from a woman between 25 and 40 years old who had recovered from COVID-19.

This chain uses TRBV29-1 with TRBJ1-3; a possible D gene is TRBD1 (5 bases). V lost 6 bases, J lost 0 bases, and 9 bases lay in between. CDR3 length: 13 residues. The V gene's germline CDR1 is SQVTM and CDR2 ANQGSEA. In DNA, the CDR3 is TGCAGCGTGGGGCTTTACTCTGGAAACACCATATATTTT. It codes for CSVGLYSGNTIYF.

The rearrangement joins TRBV10-2 to TRBJ2-1, with 16 bases aligning to TRBD2. There are 15 residues in the CDR3. The germline V gene has CDR1 WSHSY and CDR2 SAAADI. The V segment lost 2 bases and the J segment 8 bases; nucleotides outside the gene matches: 0. The CDR3 coding sequence is TGCGCCAGCAGTGAGGGGACTAGCGGGAGGGATGAGCAGTTCTTC. Amino acids: CASSEGTSGRDEQFF.

The chain links TRBV27 to TRBJ1-5; D might be TRBD1 (6 bases). Trimming removed 6 bases at V and 3 bases at J, with 15 bases between. This CDR3 has 15 residues. Germline values: CDR1 MNHEY, CDR2 SMNVEV (reference sequence). Here the CDR3 DNA reads TGTGCCAGCAGCTCTAATGACAGGCTCAATCAGCCCCAGCATTTT. Its translation: CASSSNDRLNQPQHF.

Here the CDR3 reads CASSLDQAPTYEQYF. The CDR3 DNA follows: TGCGCCAGCAGCTTGGATCAGGCGCCGACCTACGAGCAGTACTTC. V and J are TRBV5-1 and TRBJ2-7; D is undetermined. V shed 0 bases and J shed 2 bases, with 12 bases lying between them. The CDR3 is 15 residues long. CDR1 and CDR2 from the germline V gene are SGHRS and YFSETQ.

This rearrangement joins TRBV9 to TRBJ2-7; a possible D gene is TRBD2 (7 bases). Germline V gene data show CDR1 as SGDLS and CDR2 as YYNGEE. The CDR3 length is 15 residues. V lost 4 bases and J 5 bases, leaving 19 bases between the germline ends. CDR3 DNA: TGTGCCAGCAGCCGAGAGGGGGGGAGGGTCCACGAGCAGTACTTC. Protein sequence: CASSREGGRVHEQYF.

J is TRBJ1-1 and V is TRBV30, with TRBD1 identical over 7 bases. The CDR3 extends over 14 amino acids. The V gene's germline CDR1 is GTSNPN and CDR2 SVGIG (reference sequence). The J segment lost 5 bases and the V segment lost 4 bases, leaving 10 bases of the junction unmatched. The CDR3 sequence: CAWNLDRVRTEAFF. The CDR3 DNA follows: TGTGCCTGGAACCTCGACAGGGTGAGAACTGAAGCTTTCTTT.

This clone was observed a handful of times. The rearrangement links TRBV5-1 to TRBJ2-5; tentatively, D is TRBD1 (6 bases). The CDR3 has 15 amino acids. Trimming cost V 3 bases and J 5 bases, with 17 bases left between them. Germline V lookup: CDR1 SGHRS, CDR2 YFSETQ. The CDR3 nucleotides are TGCGCCAGCAGCTGGATACAGGGTACTGGGGAGACCCAGTACTTC. Translating gives CASSWIQGTGETQYF. The full variable domain, completed using reference TRBV5-1 and TRBJ2-5, is KAGVTQTPRYLIKTRGQQVTLSCSPISGHRSVSWYQQTPGQGLQFLFEYFSETQRNKGNFPGRFSGRQFSNSRSEMNVSTLELGDSALYLCASSWIQGTGETQYFGPGTRLLVL.

The chain employs TRBV29-1 and TRBJ2-7, with 9 bases matching TRBD1. Germline CDR1 is SQVTM and CDR2 is ANQGSEA. Unmatched junction bases numbered 8, after V lost 7 bases and J lost 4 bases. This CDR3 contains 13 residues. CDR3 nucleotides: TGCAGCGCATCCGGGACAGGGCGGTACGAGCAGTACTTC. Its translation is CSASGTGRYEQYF.

The V call is TRBV7-8, the J call TRBJ2-7, with D possibly TRBD1 on 5 matching bases. The ends were cut back, 5 bases at V and 3 bases at J, with 20 bases in the middle. This CDR3 has 16 residues. Germline CDR1 reads SGHVS; CDR2 reads FQNEAQ. Here the CDR3 reads CASSRHGGQGNYEQYF. Here the CDR3 DNA reads TGTGCCAGCAGCCGACACGGCGGCCAGGGCAACTACGAGCAGTACTTC.

The J gene is TRBJ1-1, the V gene TRBV4-3; D unresolved. Germline values: CDR1 LGHNA, CDR2 YSLEER. The CDR3 runs 15 residues. V lost 0 bases and J lost 1, with 9 bases in between. This CDR3 is CASSQDSGSNTEAFF. The CDR3 DNA reads as TGCGCCAGCAGCCAAGATTCAGGCTCGAACACTGAAGCTTTCTTT.

This clone was picked up one time. The rearrangement uses TRBV10-3 and TRBJ2-1; 9 bases agree with TRBD2. Germline V CDR1 and CDR2: ENHRY, SYGVKD. V trimming: 2 bases; J trimming: 10 bases; junction bases outside the gene matches: 12. The CDR3 length is 16 residues. CDR3 coding DNA: TGTGCCATCAGTGAGCTAGCGGGATTGAGGGGGGGGGAGCAGTTCTTC. This gives the protein CAISELAGLRGGEQFF.

The chain links TRBV5-1 to TRBJ1-1; TRBD1 is a possible D gene (6 bases). CDR3 length: 16 residues. Deletions cut 4 bases from V and 1 base from J, with 17 bases between. Per germline, CDR1 SGHRS and CDR2 YFSETQ. CDR3 sequence (DNA): TGCGCCAGCAGCCCTTGGATAGGGACATCGAACACTGAAGCTTTCTTT. Amino acids: CASSPWIGTSNTEAFF.

This chain links TRBV27 with TRBJ2-2; 10 bases are a match to TRBD2. V dropped 5 bases and J dropped 1; count of bases not matched to a gene: 7. In germline, CDR1 is MNHEY, CDR2 SMNVEV (reference sequence). This CDR3 region has 17 residues. CDR3 nucleotide sequence: TGTGCCAGCAGTGACCCTTCTAGCGGGAGGAACACCGGGGAGCTGTTTTTT. This gives the protein CASSDPSSGRNTGELFF.

This rearrangement joins TRBV19 to TRBJ1-3; TRBD1 matches at 11 bases. The germline CDR1 and CDR2 sequences are LNHDA and SQIVND (reference sequence). This CDR3 is 18 amino acids long. Trimming cost V 5 bases and J 0 bases; bases outside gene matches: 9. Here the CDR3 DNA reads TGTGCCAGTAGTTCCCCTTGGACAGGGGGCTTCTCTGGAAACACCATATATTTT. Its protein product is CASSSPWTGGFSGNTIYF.

V is TRBV19 and J is TRBJ2-6; perhaps TRBD2 as D (6 bases). The CDR3 is 15 residues long. Germline V gene lookup returns CDR1 LNHDA and CDR2 SQIVND (reference sequence). V lost 3 bases to trimming and J lost 4 bases, with 10 bases between them. The CDR3 sequence: CASSIGGAGANVLTF. The CDR3, as DNA: TGTGCCAGTAGTATCGGAGGGGCCGGGGCCAACGTCCTGACTTTC.

The chain is built from TRBV7-2 and TRBJ1-3; 9 nucleotides match TRBD1. The V gene's germline CDR1 is SGHTA and CDR2 FQGNSA. CDR3 length: 18 amino acids. V dropped 5 bases and J dropped 0; count of bases not matched to a gene: 11. The CDR3 loop reads CASSEGWGTGRSGNTIYF. DNA for the CDR3: TGTGCCAGCAGCGAAGGATGGGGGACAGGGCGCTCTGGAAACACCATATATTTT.

This chain joins TRBV7-9 and TRBJ1-1; tentative D call: TRBD1 (5 bases). With 4 bases removed from V and 4 bases from J, the gap between germline ends came to 7 bases. This CDR3 is built from 12 residues. The germline V gene has CDR1 SEHNR and CDR2 FQNEAQ (reference sequence). The CDR3 loop is CASSWGGTEAFF. CDR3 DNA sequence: TGTGCCAGCAGCTGGGGGGGCACTGAAGCTTTCTTT.

Here the CDR3 DNA reads TGCGCCAGCGCTCCGTCCCCGGGGACGAGACAGGGGGGTCGTGGCTACACCTTC. This gives the protein CASAPSPGTRQGGRGYTF. V usage is TRBV5-1 and J usage is TRBJ1-2; 9 bases fit TRBD1. This CDR3 is 18 amino acids long. Germline V gene data show CDR1 as SGHRS and CDR2 as YFSETQ. The V gene end was trimmed by 7 bases and the J gene end by 7 bases; junction bases not matched to a gene: 23.

J is TRBJ2-1 and V is TRBV27, with TRBD1 as a possible D gene (5 bases). This CDR3 has 15 amino acids. The V and J ends lost 7 bases and 9 bases respectively, with 22 bases between them. The V gene's germline CDR1 is MNHEY and CDR2 SMNVEV (reference sequence). For the CDR3, the DNA is TGTGCCAGCACCCCGTTGGGGCGGTCGGGTTTTGAGCAGTTCTTC. Residues: CASTPLGRSGFEQFF.

The chain recombines TRBV19 with TRBJ1-1; D might be TRBD1 (6 bases). CDR3 size: 15 residues. Germline values: CDR1 LNHDA, CDR2 SQIVND (reference sequence). V shed 0 bases and J shed 4 bases, with 12 bases lying between them. CDR3 bases: TGTGCCAGTAGTATAGATGGGGGCCGTGCCACTGAAGCTTTCTTT. It is translated as CASSIDGGRATEAFF. The entire variable domain, with the rest obtained from reference TRBV19 and TRBJ1-1, is as follows: DGGITQSPKYLFRKEGQNVTLSCEQNLNHDAMYWYRQDPGQGLRLIYYSQIVNDFQKGDIAEGYSVSREKKESFPLTVTSAQKNPTAFYLCASSIDGGRATEAFFGQGTRLTVV.

This chain links TRBV5-1 with TRBJ2-5, with 7 nucleotides matching TRBD2. V lost 1 base and J lost 4; bases outside the gene matches: 7. This CDR3 has 15 amino acids. CDR1 SGHRS and CDR2 YFSETQ come from the germline V gene. CDR3 nucleotide sequence: TGCGCCAGCAGCTTGCAGGGAGGGCCTCGAGAGACCCAGTACTTC. It specifies CASSLQGGPRETQYF.

This rearrangement joins TRBV7-2 to TRBJ1-6; weak D call: TRBD1 (6 bases). Trimming removed 0 bases at V and 10 bases at J, with 19 bases between. Germline CDR1 SGHTA, CDR2 FQGNSA. This CDR3 comprises 17 residues. CDR3 DNA: TGTGCCAGCAGCTTAGCGCCGGGGGGCAGGGCAACGTCACCCCTCCACTTT. Translating gives CASSLAPGGRATSPLHF.

This chain links TRBV15 with TRBJ2-5, with TRBD2 as a possible D gene (5 bases). This CDR3 is 13 amino acids long. Trimming stripped 7 bases from V and 0 bases from J, with 9 bases between. CDR1 and CDR2 from the germline V gene are LNHNV and YYDKDF (reference sequence). The CDR3 sequence is CATTGGYQETQYF. The CDR3 DNA reads TGTGCCACCACCGGCGGGTACCAAGAGACCCAGTACTTC.

The rearrangement links TRBV9 to TRBJ2-1; 9 bases agree with TRBD1. The V segment lost 3 bases and the J segment 14 bases; nucleotides outside the gene matches: 12. The CDR3 totals 14 residues. CDR1 and CDR2 from the germline V gene are SGDLS and YYNGEE. The CDR3, as DNA: TGTGCCAGCAGCGCTGGGGGGGGACAGGGCGCGGAGTTCTTC. Protein: CASSAGGGQGAEFF.